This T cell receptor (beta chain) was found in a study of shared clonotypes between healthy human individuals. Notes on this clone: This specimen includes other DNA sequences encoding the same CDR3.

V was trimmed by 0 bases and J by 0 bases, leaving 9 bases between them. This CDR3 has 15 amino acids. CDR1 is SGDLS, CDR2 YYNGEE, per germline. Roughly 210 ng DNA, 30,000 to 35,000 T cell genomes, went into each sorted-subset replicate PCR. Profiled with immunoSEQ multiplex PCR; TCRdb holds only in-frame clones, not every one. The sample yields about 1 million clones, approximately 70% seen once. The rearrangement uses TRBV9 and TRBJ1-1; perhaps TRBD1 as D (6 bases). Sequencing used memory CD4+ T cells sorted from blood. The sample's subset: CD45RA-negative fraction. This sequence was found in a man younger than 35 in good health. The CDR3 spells CASSVDRAMNTEAFF. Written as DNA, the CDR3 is TGTGCCAGCAGCGTAGACAGGGCCATGAACACTGAAGCTTTCTTT.